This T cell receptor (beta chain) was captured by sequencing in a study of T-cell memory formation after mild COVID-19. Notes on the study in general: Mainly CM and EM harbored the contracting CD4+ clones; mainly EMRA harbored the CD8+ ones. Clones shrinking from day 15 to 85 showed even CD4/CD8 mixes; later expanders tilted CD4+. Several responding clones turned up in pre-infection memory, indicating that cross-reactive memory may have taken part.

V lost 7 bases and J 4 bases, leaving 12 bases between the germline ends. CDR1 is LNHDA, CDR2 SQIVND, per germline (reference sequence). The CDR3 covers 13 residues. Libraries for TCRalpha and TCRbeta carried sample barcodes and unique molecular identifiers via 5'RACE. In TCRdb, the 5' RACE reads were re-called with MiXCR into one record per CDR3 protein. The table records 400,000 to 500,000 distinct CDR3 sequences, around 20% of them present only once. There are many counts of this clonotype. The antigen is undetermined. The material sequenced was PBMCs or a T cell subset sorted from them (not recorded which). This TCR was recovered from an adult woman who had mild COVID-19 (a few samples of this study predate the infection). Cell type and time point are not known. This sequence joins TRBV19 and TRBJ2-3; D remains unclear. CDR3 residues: CASTLGAADTQYF. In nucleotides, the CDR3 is TGTGCCAGTACCCTCGGTGCGGCAGATACGCAGTATTTT.